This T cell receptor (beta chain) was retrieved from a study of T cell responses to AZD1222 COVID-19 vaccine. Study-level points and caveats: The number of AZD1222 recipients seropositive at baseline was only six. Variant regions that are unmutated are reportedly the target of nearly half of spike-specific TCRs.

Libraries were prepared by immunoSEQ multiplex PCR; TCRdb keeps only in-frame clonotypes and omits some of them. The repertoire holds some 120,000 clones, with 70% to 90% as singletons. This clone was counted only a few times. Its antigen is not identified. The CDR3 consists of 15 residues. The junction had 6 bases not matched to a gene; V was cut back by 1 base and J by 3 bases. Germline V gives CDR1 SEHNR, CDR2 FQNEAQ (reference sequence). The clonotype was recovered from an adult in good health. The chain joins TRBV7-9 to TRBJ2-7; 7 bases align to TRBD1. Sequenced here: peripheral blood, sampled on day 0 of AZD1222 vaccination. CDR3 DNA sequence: TGTGCCAGCAGCTTAGGGAATGGGGACAGCTACGAGCAGTACTTC. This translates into CASSLGNGDSYEQYF.